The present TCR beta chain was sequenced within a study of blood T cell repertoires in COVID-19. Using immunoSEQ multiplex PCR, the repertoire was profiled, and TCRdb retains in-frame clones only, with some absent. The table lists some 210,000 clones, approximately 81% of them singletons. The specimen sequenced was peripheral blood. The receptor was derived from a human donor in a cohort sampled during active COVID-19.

The CDR3 DNA reads as TGTGCCAGCTCAGCTAGGGGGATCTACGAGCAGTACGTC. This sequence encodes CASSARGIYEQYV. This chain joins TRBV18 and TRBJ2-7; a possible D gene is TRBD1 (6 bases). This CDR3 region has 13 residues. Between the trimmed V and J ends, which lost 5 bases and 3 bases, there was a span of 11 bases. Germline V gene data show CDR1 as KGHSH and CDR2 as LQKENI.